A selection of T cell receptor beta chains follows, all from one sample in a study of T-cell memory formation after mild COVID-19. One entry per CDR3 protein results from TCRdb running MiXCR on the 5' RACE reads. The sample yields about 110,000 distinct CDR3 sequences, 15% to 20% seen once. Input material: PBMCs or a T cell subset sorted from them (not recorded which). Receptors originate from an adult woman who had mild COVID-19 (a few samples of this study predate the infection). Cell type and time point are not known. CDR3s leave out the opening cysteine and the closing phenylalanine or tryptophan.

v_call: TRBV30
cdr3_aa: AWASSWVGEQY

v_call: TRBV4-3
cdr3_aa: ASSQEDRSSSYEQY

v_call: TRBV6-2/TRBV6-3
cdr3_aa: ASSYSGLAGRYEQY

v_call: TRBV2
cdr3_aa: ASSEANGGAGGTYEQY

v_call: TRBV20-1
cdr3_aa: SASLSFQPGNEQF

v_call: TRBV6-4
cdr3_aa: ASSATSGGSDTQY

v_call: TRBV29-1
cdr3_aa: SVERETQY

v_call: TRBV11-3
cdr3_aa: ASCGGGDTEAF

v_call: TRBV15
cdr3_aa: ATSVDRSTQPQH

v_call: TRBV12-3/TRBV12-4
cdr3_aa: ASSWISQPRQGREKLF

v_call: TRBV27
cdr3_aa: ASSLSQLQIPSVEQY

v_call: TRBV30
cdr3_aa: AWCHGMAYNEQF

v_call: TRBV29-1
cdr3_aa: SVEDNSSYEQY

v_call: TRBV7-9
cdr3_aa: ASSLEKTSSSYEQY

v_call: TRBV7-9
cdr3_aa: ASSRPGTSGPSSYNEQF

v_call: TRBV5-1
cdr3_aa: ASSLVGANTGELF

v_call: TRBV4-1
cdr3_aa: ASSPGGRGEQF

v_call: TRBV30
cdr3_aa: AWNYEGISSSYEQY

v_call: TRBV4-2
cdr3_aa: ASSPPLPGDQETQY

v_call: TRBV15
cdr3_aa: ATSTLAGGTYEQY

v_call: TRBV7-9
cdr3_aa: ASIREGGSRNTIY

v_call: TRBV7-6
cdr3_aa: ASSRMLGLAVQY

v_call: TRBV12-3/TRBV12-4
cdr3_aa: ASSLTTGVGFQPQH

v_call: TRBV6-2/TRBV6-3
cdr3_aa: ASSWDRLNNMNTEAF

v_call: TRBV5-6
cdr3_aa: ASSFRPDSQETQY

v_call: TRBV7-9
cdr3_aa: ASSPGQLGPLH

v_call: TRBV7-6
cdr3_aa: ASSLDQNTGELF

v_call: TRBV7-9
cdr3_aa: ASSLQRQETQY

v_call: TRBV15
cdr3_aa: ATSKGGDTDTQY

v_call: TRBV20-1
cdr3_aa: SASGRARPYNEQF

v_call: TRBV9
cdr3_aa: ASSGLAPYEQY

v_call: TRBV5-1
cdr3_aa: ASSLGTGGEETQY

v_call: TRBV12-3/TRBV12-4
cdr3_aa: ASSLGRTGNYEQY

v_call: TRBV7-9
cdr3_aa: ASSLLWVAGASYNEQF

v_call: TRBV6-5
cdr3_aa: ASRQLLLGQGTYGYT

v_call: TRBV7-2
cdr3_aa: ASSLGAGGLDSYNEQF

v_call: TRBV4-3
cdr3_aa: ASSPGRTSSYEQY

v_call: TRBV7-6
cdr3_aa: ASSFTRTGELF

v_call: TRBV11-2
cdr3_aa: ASSLGAGPYGYT

v_call: TRBV2
cdr3_aa: GRKGLGTDTQY

v_call: TRBV6-2/TRBV6-3
cdr3_aa: ASSYERRWDSRHETQY